This T cell receptor beta chain comes out of a study of CD8 T cells in ankylosing spondylitis. From the 5' RACE reads, TCRdb called clonotypes with MiXCR, one entry per CDR3 protein. The sample lists 150,000 to 200,000 distinct CDR3 sequences, approximately 16% occurring once. There are many counts of this clonotype. The germline V gene encodes CDR1 MGHDK and CDR2 SYGVNS. Deletions cut 8 bases from V and 10 bases from J, with 16 bases between. This CDR3 is built from 12 residues. This rearrangement joins TRBV25-1 to TRBJ2-3; no reliable D call. The receptor comes from a male donor with ankylosing spondylitis or in good health (not recorded which). The sequenced material came from blood, either unsorted or a sorted T cell fraction (not recorded which). CDR3 loop: CASGRLTSAQYF. In nucleotides, the CDR3 is TGTGCCAGCGGCAGACTCACTTCGGCGCAGTATTTT. Together with reference TRBV25-1 and TRBJ2-3, the CDR3 gives the full variable domain: EADIYQTPRYLVIGTGKKITLECSQTMGHDKMYWYQQDPGMELHLIHYSYGVNSTEKGDLSSESTVSRIRTEHFPLTLESARPSHTSQYLCASGRLTSAQYFGPGTRLTVL.